These 20 T cell receptor beta chains were sequenced from one sample in a study of cytomegalovirus exposure and HLA in healthy donors. 13 Jbeta primers and 60 Vbeta primers were used for the PCR. Assay: immunoSEQ multiplex PCR; the TCRdb copy retains only in-frame clones and omits some. Of roughly 140,000 clones in the sample, 75% to 80% were seen once. The sample was PBMCs. All receptors derive from a young woman in good health and CMV-seronegative.

CDR3 amino acids: CTSSQGLPGLADGADF. The CDR3 DNA sequence: TGCACCAGCAGCCAAGGCCTTCCGGGACTAGCGGACGGGGCTGACTTC. This chain uses TRBV1 with TRBJ2-7; whether TRBD2, the table's D call, matches the DNA was not checked. TRBV1 is deemed a pseudogene. The CDR3 extends over 16 amino acids.

V and J are TRBV7-2 and TRBJ1-5, with a weak D call TRBD1 (6 bases). V was shortened by 5 bases and J by 1 base, with 12 bases between the two germline ends. Germline-derived CDR1 and CDR2 are SGHTA and FQGNSA. CDR3 length: 15 amino acids. CDR3 sequence: CASSPQGMSNQPQHF. DNA for the CDR3: TGTGCCAGCAGCCCACAGGGTATGAGCAATCAGCCCCAGCATTTT.

The chain has TRBV2 and TRBJ2-2; a weak D match, TRBD1 (6 bases). This CDR3 spans 15 amino acids. Trimming removed 5 bases at V and 1 base at J, with 11 bases between. Germline CDR1 is SNHLY and CDR2 is FYNNEI. Here the CDR3 reads CASSPLGQNTGELFF. The CDR3 nucleotides read TGTGCCAGCAGTCCCTTGGGACAGAACACCGGGGAGCTGTTTTTT.

The gene calls are TRBV19 and TRBJ2-7; 7 bases are a match to TRBD1. The V and J ends lost 4 bases and 0 bases, in that order; junction bases with no gene match: 9. The CDR3 has 16 amino acids. Germline V gene sequence: CDR1 LNHDA, CDR2 SQIVND (reference sequence). Written as DNA, the CDR3 is TGTGCCAGTAGTAAAGTCCGGGACAGTCCCTCCTACGAGCAGTACTTC. This translates into CASSKVRDSPSYEQYF.

V and J are TRBV29-1 and TRBJ2-1, with 8 bases fitting TRBD2. With V trimmed by 7 bases and J by 5 bases, 7 bases remained unmatched. There are 13 residues in the CDR3. Germline values: CDR1 SQVTM, CDR2 ANQGSEA. The CDR3 DNA sequence: TGCAGCGGACGGGGGGGCCGCAACAATGAGCAGTTCTTC. It codes for CSGRGGRNNEQFF.

The chain carries TRBV7-9 and TRBJ1-5, with 9 bases fitting TRBD1. Germline CDR1 reads SEHNR; CDR2 reads FQNEAQ (reference sequence). The ends lost 5 bases at V and 4 bases at J; junction bases unmatched: 3. CDR3 length: 14 amino acids. The CDR3 DNA follows: TGTGCCAGCAGCCCAGACAGGGGGAATCAGCCCCAGCATTTT. It specifies CASSPDRGNQPQHF.

V gene TRBV9 combines with J gene TRBJ2-1; possibly TRBD2 for D (6 bases). The CDR3 covers 13 residues. V lost 3 bases, J lost 7 bases, and 11 bases lay in between. The V gene's germline CDR1 is SGDLS and CDR2 YYNGEE. The CDR3: CASSAVGGNEQFF. DNA for the CDR3: TGTGCCAGCAGCGCCGTGGGGGGAAATGAGCAGTTCTTC.

The V and J genes are TRBV13 and TRBJ2-3, with D perhaps matching TRBD2 (5 bases). The ends were cut back, 5 bases at V and 0 bases at J, with 18 bases in the middle. Per germline, CDR1 PRHDT and CDR2 FYEKMQ (reference sequence). This CDR3 spans 17 amino acids. CDR3 coding DNA: TGTGCCAGCAGCCCCCTAATGAGCGGAGCTAGCACAGATACGCAGTATTTT. It codes for CASSPLMSGASTDTQYF.

The chain is built from TRBV4-3 and TRBJ1-5; D is ambiguous. V lost 0 bases, J lost 4 bases, and 10 bases lay in between. The CDR3 is 15 residues long. Germline-derived CDR1 and CDR2 are LGHNA and YSLEER. The CDR3 here is CASSQDLRNNQPQHF. The DNA of the CDR3 is TGCGCCAGCAGCCAAGATCTCAGAAATAATCAGCCCCAGCATTTT.

The rearrangement uses TRBV11-2 and TRBJ2-1; 11 bases align to TRBD2. Losses at the gene ends were 5 bases for V and 6 bases for J; bases not matched to a gene: 6. The CDR3 totals 15 residues. Per germline, CDR1 SGHAT and CDR2 FQNNGV. DNA of the CDR3: TGTGCCAGCAGCCCGACTAGCGGGGTGCCCAATGAGCAGTTCTTC. Its protein is CASSPTSGVPNEQFF.

V usage is TRBV5-1 and J usage is TRBJ2-1, with TRBD2 matching over 9 bases. CDR3 length: 18 amino acids. Per the germline V gene, CDR1 is SGHRS and CDR2 is YFSETQ. Trimming cost V 4 bases and J 12 bases; bases outside gene matches: 23. The DNA for the CDR3 is TGCGCCAGCAGCCCCGGTAACGCGGGTCTAGCGGGGACCGGGGGGCAGTTCTTC. As protein: CASSPGNAGLAGTGGQFF.

This clone was recorded a few times. This chain joins TRBV5-5 and TRBJ1-2; tentatively, D is TRBD1 (6 bases). This CDR3 has 14 residues. Germline CDR1 reads SGHKS; CDR2 reads YYEKEE (reference sequence). The ends were cut back, 3 bases at V and 7 bases at J, with 16 bases in the middle. The CDR3: CASSSPWGRVGYTF. The CDR3 nucleotides read TGTGCCAGCAGCTCCCCGTGGGGGCGGGTTGGCTACACCTTC.

DNA of the CDR3: TGTGCCAGCAGTGAAGAAATCGGCGAGCAGTACTTC. Its protein is CASSEEIGEQYF. The genes are TRBV28 and TRBJ2-7; no firm D call. The germline V and J ends were trimmed by 5 bases and 6 bases, with 11 bases remaining between them. Looked up from germline, CDR1 is MDHEN and CDR2 is SYDVKM. The CDR3 spans 12 residues.

The chain combines TRBV6-1 with TRBJ1-1, with D maybe TRBD1 (6 bases). The length of the CDR3 is 13 residues. Trimming shortened V by 9 bases and J by 6 bases, and 17 bases separated the two germline ends. The germline gives CDR1 MNHNS, CDR2 SASEGT. The CDR3 spells CASSGVTRAEAFF. The CDR3 nucleotides read TGTGCCAGTTCAGGGGTGACGAGGGCTGAAGCTTTCTTT.

This rearrangement joins TRBV14 to TRBJ1-3; 7 bases align to TRBD1. The CDR3 covers 15 residues. Germline V CDR1 and CDR2: SGHDN, FVKESK. V dropped 0 bases and J dropped 3; count of bases not matched to a gene: 2. CDR3 protein: CASSQDWDSGNTIYF. CDR3 DNA sequence: TGTGCCAGCAGCCAAGACTGGGACAGTGGAAACACCATATATTTT. The full variable domain, with the rest looked up from reference TRBV14 and TRBJ1-3, is EAGVTQFPSHSVIEKGQTVTLRCDPISGHDNLYWYRRVMGKEIKFLLHFVKESKQDESGMPNNRFLAERTGGTYSTLKVQPAELEDSGVYFCASSQDWDSGNTIYFGEGSWLTVV.

This clone was observed once. This sequence joins TRBV30 and TRBJ1-3; D call uncertain. V shed 2 bases and J shed 0 bases, with 8 bases lying between them. There are 14 residues in the CDR3. CDR1 and CDR2 from the germline V gene are GTSNPN and SVGIG (reference sequence). The CDR3 loop reads CAWSRGGSGNTIYF. The CDR3 nucleotides are TGTGCCTGGAGTCGGGGAGGCTCTGGAAACACCATATATTTT.

The gene calls are TRBV4-2 and TRBJ1-6; TRBD1 matches 7 bases. The trim removed 0 bases at V and 6 bases at J, leaving 5 bases unmatched. The V gene's germline CDR1 is LGHNA and CDR2 YNFKEQ. This CDR3 region has 16 residues. The CDR3 nucleotides are TGTGCCAGCAGCCAAGATTGGGGACAGCCTAATTCACCCCTCCACTTT. Protein product: CASSQDWGQPNSPLHF.

This rearrangement joins TRBV5-4 to TRBJ2-3; 7 bases are a match to TRBD2. Looked up from germline, CDR1 is SGHNT and CDR2 is YYREEE (reference sequence). V was pared by 1 base and J by 5 bases, with 13 bases of the junction left unmatched. The CDR3 has 17 residues. This CDR3 reads CASSLNSLAVVGDTQYF. The CDR3 DNA follows: TGTGCCAGCAGCTTGAACTCCCTAGCGGTAGTCGGAGATACGCAGTATTTT.

The V gene is TRBV6-5, the J gene TRBJ2-7, with D uncertain. There are 13 residues in the CDR3. Deletions cut 2 bases from V and 0 bases from J, with 5 bases between. The germline V gene has CDR1 MNHEY and CDR2 SVGAGI. In DNA form, the CDR3 reads TGTGCCAGCAGTTACATTAACTCCTACGAGCAGTACTTC. This encodes CASSYINSYEQYF.

This clone was detected once. This chain joins TRBV11-3 and TRBJ2-2, with D perhaps matching TRBD2 (7 bases). Germline V gene lookup returns CDR1 SGHNT and CDR2 YENEEA. The CDR3 is 17 amino acids. Between the trimmed V and J ends, which lost 5 bases and 5 bases, there was a span of 21 bases. The CDR3 here is CASSPRAGGLWTGELFF. The CDR3 DNA follows: TGTGCCAGCAGCCCCAGAGCCGGGGGGCTCTGGACCGGGGAGCTGTTTTTT.